The 6 T cell receptor beta chains below were found in one sample sequenced in a study of blood T cell repertoires in COVID-19. The table came from immunoSEQ multiplex PCR; TCRdb's copy has only in-frame clones and leaves some out. Counted here are more than 200,000 clones, under 90% occurring once; the ten biggest clones make up under 14%. The sample taken for sequencing was peripheral blood. Receptors originate from a man in his fifties or sixties with COVID-19, enrolled during active disease.

The chain employs TRBV19 and TRBJ1-1; 9 positions match TRBD1. The germline V gene encodes CDR1 LNHDA and CDR2 SQIVND (reference sequence). The trim removed 10 bases at V and 2 bases at J, leaving 14 bases unmatched. The CDR3 contains 16 residues. The CDR3 spells CATRSGTGIINTEAFF. As DNA, the CDR3 is TGTGCCACCCGGTCTGGGACAGGGATTATCAACACTGAAGCTTTCTTT.

This clone is a singleton in its sample. V and J are TRBV7-2 and TRBJ2-5, with D unresolved. The V gene's germline CDR1 is SGHTA and CDR2 FQGNSA. CDR3 length: 13 amino acids. V was shortened by 1 base and J by 2 bases, with 5 bases between the two germline ends. The CDR3, as DNA: TGTGCCAGCAGCTTAGGCCAGCAAGAGACCCAGTACTTC. This codes for CASSLGQQETQYF. The full variable domain, in which reference TRBV7-2 and TRBJ2-5 provide the parts outside the CDR3, is GAGVSQSPSNKVTEKGKDVELRCDPISGHTALYWYRQSLGQGLEFLIYFQGNSAPDKSGLPSDRFSAERTGGSVSTLTIQRTQQEDSAVYLCASSLGQQETQYFGPGTRLLVL.

In this sample, this clone turned up once. The chain couples TRBV18 to TRBJ1-2, with D unresolved. Between the trimmed V and J ends, which lost 3 bases and 6 bases, there was a span of 14 bases. The CDR3 covers 14 residues. Germline values: CDR1 KGHSH, CDR2 LQKENI. Written as DNA, the CDR3 is TGTGCCAGCTCACCGACCGATTGGAGTGATGGCTACACCTTC. Its translation is CASSPTDWSDGYTF.

The V gene is TRBV7-3, the J gene TRBJ1-1, with D perhaps matching TRBD1 (5 bases). The CDR3 runs 13 residues. Trimming shortened V by 1 base and J by 3 bases, and 6 bases separated the two germline ends. Germline loops: CDR1 SGHTA, CDR2 FQGTGA. CDR3 residues: CASSLIGDTEAFF. The CDR3 coding sequence is TGTGCCAGCAGCTTAATAGGGGACACTGAAGCTTTCTTT. The full variable domain, completed using reference TRBV7-3 and TRBJ1-1, is GAGVSQTPSNKVTEKGKYVELRCDPISGHTALYWYRQSLGQGPEFLIYFQGTGAADDSGLPNDRFFAVRPEGSVSTLKIQRTERGDSAVYLCASSLIGDTEAFFGQGTRLTVV.

This chain joins TRBV7-2 and TRBJ2-3; no definite D call. Trimming stripped 1 base from V and 3 bases from J, with 17 bases between. This CDR3 spans 17 amino acids. Per germline, CDR1 SGHTA and CDR2 FQGNSA. As DNA, the CDR3 is TGTGCCAGCAGCTTAGGCGGTTTAGCCCGAAAAACAGATACGCAGTATTTT. Translating it yields CASSLGGLARKTDTQYF.

This clone was seen only once. The genes are TRBV7-8 and TRBJ2-1; TRBD2 agrees at 12 bases. The CDR3 covers 17 residues. The V gene's germline CDR1 is SGHVS and CDR2 FQNEAQ. V was clipped by 2 bases and J by 8 bases; unmatched bases: 10. This CDR3 reads CASSLKLGLAGIDEQFF. The DNA for the CDR3 is TGTGCCAGCAGCTTAAAGCTGGGACTAGCGGGTATAGATGAGCAGTTCTTC.